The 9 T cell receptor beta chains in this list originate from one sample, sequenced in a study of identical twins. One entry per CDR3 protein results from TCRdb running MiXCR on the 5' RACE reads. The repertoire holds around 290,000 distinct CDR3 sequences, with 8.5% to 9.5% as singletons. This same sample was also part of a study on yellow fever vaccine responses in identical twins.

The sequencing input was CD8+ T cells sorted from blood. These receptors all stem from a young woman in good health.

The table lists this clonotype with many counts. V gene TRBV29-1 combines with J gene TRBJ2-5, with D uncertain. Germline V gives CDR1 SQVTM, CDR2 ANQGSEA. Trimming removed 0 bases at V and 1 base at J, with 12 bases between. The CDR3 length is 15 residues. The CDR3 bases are TGCAGCGTTGAAGAATCGGGCCTAATCCAAGAGACCCAGTACTTC. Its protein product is CSVEESGLIQETQYF.

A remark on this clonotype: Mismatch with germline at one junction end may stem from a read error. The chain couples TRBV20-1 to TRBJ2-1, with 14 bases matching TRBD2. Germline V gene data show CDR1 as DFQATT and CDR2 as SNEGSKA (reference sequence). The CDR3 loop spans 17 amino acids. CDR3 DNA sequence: TGCTGTGCTAGAGGACTAGCGGGGGGCCAATCCTACAATGAGCAGTTCTTC. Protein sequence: CCARGLAGGQSYNEQFF.

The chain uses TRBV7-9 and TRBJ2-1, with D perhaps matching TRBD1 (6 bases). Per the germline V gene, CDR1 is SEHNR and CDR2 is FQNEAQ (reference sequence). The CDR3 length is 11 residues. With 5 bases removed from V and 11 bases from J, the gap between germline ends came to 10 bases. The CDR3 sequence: CASSLGTKQFF. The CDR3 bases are TGTGCCAGCAGCCTAGGGACAAAGCAGTTCTTC.

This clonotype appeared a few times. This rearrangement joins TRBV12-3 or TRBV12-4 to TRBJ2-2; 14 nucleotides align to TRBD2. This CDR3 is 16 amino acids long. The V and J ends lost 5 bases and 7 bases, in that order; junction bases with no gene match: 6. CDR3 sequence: CASSPGLAGVVGELFF. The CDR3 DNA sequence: TGTGCCAGCAGTCCGGGACTAGCGGGGGTGGTCGGGGAGCTGTTTTTT.

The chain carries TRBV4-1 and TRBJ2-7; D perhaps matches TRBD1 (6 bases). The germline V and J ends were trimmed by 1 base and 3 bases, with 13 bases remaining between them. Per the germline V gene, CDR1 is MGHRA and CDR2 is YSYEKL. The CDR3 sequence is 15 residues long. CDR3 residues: CASSQGTERVYEQYF. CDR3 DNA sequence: TGCGCCAGCAGCCAAGGGACAGAAAGAGTCTACGAGCAGTACTTC.

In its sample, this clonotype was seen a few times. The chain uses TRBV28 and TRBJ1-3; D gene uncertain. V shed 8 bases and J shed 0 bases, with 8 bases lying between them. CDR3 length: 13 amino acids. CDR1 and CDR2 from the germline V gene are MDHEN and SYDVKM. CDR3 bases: TGTGCCAGCGGATTCCCCTCTGGAAACACCATATATTTT. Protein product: CASGFPSGNTIYF.

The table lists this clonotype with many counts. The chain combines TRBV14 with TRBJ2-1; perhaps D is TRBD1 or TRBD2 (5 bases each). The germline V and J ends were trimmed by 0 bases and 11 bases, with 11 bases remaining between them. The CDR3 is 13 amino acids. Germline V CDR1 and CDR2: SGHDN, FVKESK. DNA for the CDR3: TGTGCCAGCAGCCAAGATTCGGGGCGACAGCAGTTCTTC. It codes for CASSQDSGRQQFF.

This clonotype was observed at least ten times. The CDR3 loop is CASSQGLTSGTAIQETQYF. The DNA of the CDR3 is TGCGCCAGCAGCCAAGGCTTGACTAGCGGGACCGCCATTCAAGAGACCCAGTACTTC. The J gene is TRBJ2-5, the V gene TRBV4-3; 11 nucleotides line up with TRBD2. Germline values: CDR1 LGHNA, CDR2 YSLEER. The CDR3 loop spans 19 amino acids. Trimming at V came to 1 base and at J to 2 bases, leaving 12 bases not matched to a gene.

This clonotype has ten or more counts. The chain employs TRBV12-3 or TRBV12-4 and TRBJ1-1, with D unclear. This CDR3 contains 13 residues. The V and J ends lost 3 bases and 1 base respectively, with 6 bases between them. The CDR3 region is CASSFSPNTEAFF. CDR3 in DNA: TGTGCCAGCAGTTTTTCCCCGAACACTGAAGCTTTCTTT.